This TCR beta chain was captured by sequencing in a study of blood T cell repertoires in COVID-19. Looking at the study overall: PBMCs, B-cell-depleted T cells, or T cells provided the cDNA or gDNA that made up the material.

The V end lost 3 bases, the J end lost 4 bases, and 13 bases lay between the germline ends. The CDR3 sequence is 14 residues long. CDR1 and CDR2 (germline): SGDLS, YYNGEE. TCRdb keeps only in-frame clones here, not all; method: immunoSEQ multiplex PCR. The table has roughly 500,000 clones, roughly 87% seen once. The sample consisted of peripheral blood. This receptor was identified in a man aged 18-30 years with COVID-19, enrolled during active disease. The chain carries TRBV9 and TRBJ1-2; TRBD1 is a possible D gene (6 bases). CDR3 coding DNA: TGTGCCAGCAGCGAGAACAGGGTTGGCTATGGCTACACCTTC. This gives the protein CASSENRVGYGYTF.